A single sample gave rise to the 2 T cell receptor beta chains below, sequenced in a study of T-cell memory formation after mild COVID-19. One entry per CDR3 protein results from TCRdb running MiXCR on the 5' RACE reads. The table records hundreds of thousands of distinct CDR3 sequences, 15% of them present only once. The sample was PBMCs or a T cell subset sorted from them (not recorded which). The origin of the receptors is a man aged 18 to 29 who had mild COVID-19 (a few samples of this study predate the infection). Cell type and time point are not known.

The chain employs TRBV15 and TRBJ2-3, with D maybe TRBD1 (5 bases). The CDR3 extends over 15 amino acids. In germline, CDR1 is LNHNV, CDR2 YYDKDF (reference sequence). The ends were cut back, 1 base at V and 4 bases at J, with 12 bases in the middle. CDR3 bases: TGTGCCACCAGCAGAGTCACAGGTATATCAGATACGCAGTATTTT. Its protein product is CATSRVTGISDTQYF.

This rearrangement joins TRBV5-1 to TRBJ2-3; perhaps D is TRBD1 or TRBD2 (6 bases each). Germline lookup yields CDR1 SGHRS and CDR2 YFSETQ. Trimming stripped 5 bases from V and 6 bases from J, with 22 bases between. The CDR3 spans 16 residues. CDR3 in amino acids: CASSPSGANLPDTQYF. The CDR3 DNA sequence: TGCGCCAGCAGTCCCTCGGGGGCAAATCTCCCCGATACGCAGTATTTT.